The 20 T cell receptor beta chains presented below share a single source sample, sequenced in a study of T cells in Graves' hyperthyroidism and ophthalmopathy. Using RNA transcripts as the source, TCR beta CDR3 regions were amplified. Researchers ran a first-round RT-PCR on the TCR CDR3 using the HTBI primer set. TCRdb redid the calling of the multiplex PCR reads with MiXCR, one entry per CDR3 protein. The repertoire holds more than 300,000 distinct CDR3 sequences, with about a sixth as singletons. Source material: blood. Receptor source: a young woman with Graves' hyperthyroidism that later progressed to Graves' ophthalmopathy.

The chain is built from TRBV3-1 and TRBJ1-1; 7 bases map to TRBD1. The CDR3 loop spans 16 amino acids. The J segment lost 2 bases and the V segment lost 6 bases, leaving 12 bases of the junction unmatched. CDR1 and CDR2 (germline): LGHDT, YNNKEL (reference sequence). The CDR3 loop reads CASRNKGQKKNTEAFF. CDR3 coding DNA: TGTGCCAGCAGGAATAAGGGACAGAAAAAAAACACTGAAGCTTTCTTT.

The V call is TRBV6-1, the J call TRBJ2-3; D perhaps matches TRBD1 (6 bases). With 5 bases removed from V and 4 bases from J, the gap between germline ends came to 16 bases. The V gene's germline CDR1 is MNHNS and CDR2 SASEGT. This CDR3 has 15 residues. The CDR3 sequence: CASSPGHRQADTQYF. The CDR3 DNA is TGTGCCAGCAGTCCGGGACATAGGCAAGCAGATACGCAGTATTTT.

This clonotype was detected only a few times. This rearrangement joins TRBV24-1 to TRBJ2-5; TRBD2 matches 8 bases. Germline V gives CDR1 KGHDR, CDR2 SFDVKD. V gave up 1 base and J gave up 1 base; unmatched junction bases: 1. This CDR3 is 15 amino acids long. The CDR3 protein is CATSDLTSGQETQYF. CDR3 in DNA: TGTGCCACCAGTGATTTAACTAGCGGCCAAGAGACCCAGTACTTC.

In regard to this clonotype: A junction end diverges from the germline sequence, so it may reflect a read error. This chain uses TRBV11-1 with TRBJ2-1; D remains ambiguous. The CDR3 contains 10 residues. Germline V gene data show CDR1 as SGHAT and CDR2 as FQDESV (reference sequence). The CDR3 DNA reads TGTGCCAGCGGCTTCAATGAGCAGTTCTTC. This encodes CASGFNEQFF.

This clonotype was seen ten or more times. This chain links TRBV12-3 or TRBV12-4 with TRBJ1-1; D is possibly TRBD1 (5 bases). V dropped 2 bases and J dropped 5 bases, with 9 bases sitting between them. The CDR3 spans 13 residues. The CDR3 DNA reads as TGTGCCAGCAGTTTACAGGGTGTTACTGAAGCTTTCTTT. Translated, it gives CASSLQGVTEAFF.

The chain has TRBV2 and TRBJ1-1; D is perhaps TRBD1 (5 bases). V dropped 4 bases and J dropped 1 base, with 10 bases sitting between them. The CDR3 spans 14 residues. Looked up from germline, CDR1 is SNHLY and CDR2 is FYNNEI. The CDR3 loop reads CASSVVQANTEAFF. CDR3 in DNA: TGTGCCAGCAGTGTGGTACAGGCGAACACTGAAGCTTTCTTT. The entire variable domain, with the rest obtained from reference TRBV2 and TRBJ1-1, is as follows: EPEVTQTPSHQVTQMGQEVILRCVPISNHLYFYWYRQILGQKVEFLVSFYNNEISEKSEIFDDQFSVERPDGSNFTLKIRSTKLEDSAMYFCASSVVQANTEAFFGQGTRLTVV.

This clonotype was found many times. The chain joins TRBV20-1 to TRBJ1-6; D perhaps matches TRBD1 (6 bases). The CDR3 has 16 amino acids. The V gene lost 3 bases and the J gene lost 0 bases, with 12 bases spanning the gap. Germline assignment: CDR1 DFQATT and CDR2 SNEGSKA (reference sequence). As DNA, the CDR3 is TGCAGTGCTAGCCCAACAGGGAGCTCCTATAATTCACCCCTCCACTTT. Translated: CSASPTGSSYNSPLHF.

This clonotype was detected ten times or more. CDR3 protein: CATSHGNQPQHF. For the CDR3, the DNA is TGTGCCACCAGCCACGGCAATCAGCCCCAGCATTTT. The genes are TRBV24-1 and TRBJ1-5; D unresolved. Trimming took 7 bases from V and 2 from J, leaving 5 bases between them. This CDR3 is built from 12 residues. Per germline, CDR1 KGHDR and CDR2 SFDVKD.

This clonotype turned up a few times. CDR3 loop: CASSQVSGQGRETQYF. CDR3 coding DNA: TGCGCCAGCAGCCAAGTATCGGGACAGGGTCGGGAGACCCAGTACTTC. This chain uses TRBV4-1 with TRBJ2-5; 9 nucleotides match TRBD1. Germline CDR1 reads MGHRA; CDR2 reads YSYEKL. The CDR3 is 16 amino acids. The ends lost 1 base at V and 5 bases at J; junction bases unmatched: 8.

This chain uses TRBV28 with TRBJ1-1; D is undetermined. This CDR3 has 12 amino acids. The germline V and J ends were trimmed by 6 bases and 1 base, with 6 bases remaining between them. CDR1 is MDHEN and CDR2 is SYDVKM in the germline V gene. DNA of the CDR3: TGTGCCAGCAGGTTTACGAACACTGAAGCTTTCTTT. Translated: CASRFTNTEAFF.

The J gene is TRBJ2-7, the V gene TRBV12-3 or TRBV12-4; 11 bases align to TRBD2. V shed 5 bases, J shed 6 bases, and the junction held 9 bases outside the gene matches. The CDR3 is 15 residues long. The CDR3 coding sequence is TGTGCCAGCAGTCCCACTAGCGGGAGTAAGTCCGAGCAGTACTTC. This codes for CASSPTSGSKSEQYF.

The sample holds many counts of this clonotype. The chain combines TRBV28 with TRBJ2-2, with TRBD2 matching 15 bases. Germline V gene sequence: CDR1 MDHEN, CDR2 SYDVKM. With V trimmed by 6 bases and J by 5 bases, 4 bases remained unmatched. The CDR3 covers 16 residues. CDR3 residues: CASRGLAGGGTGELFF. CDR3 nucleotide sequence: TGTGCCAGCAGGGGACTAGCGGGAGGAGGGACCGGGGAGCTGTTTTTT. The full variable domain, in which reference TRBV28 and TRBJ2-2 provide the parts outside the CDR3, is DVKVTQSSRYLVKRTGEKVFLECVQDMDHENMFWYRQDPGLGLRLIYFSYDVKMKEKGDIPEGYSVSREKKERFSLILESASTNQTSMYLCASRGLAGGGTGELFFGEGSRLTVL.

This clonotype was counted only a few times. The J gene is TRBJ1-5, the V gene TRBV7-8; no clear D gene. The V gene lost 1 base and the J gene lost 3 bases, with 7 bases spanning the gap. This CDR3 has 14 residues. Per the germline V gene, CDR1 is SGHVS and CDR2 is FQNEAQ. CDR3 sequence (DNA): TGTGCCAGCAGCTTAGGCCCGCTCAATCAGCCCCAGCATTTT. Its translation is CASSLGPLNQPQHF.

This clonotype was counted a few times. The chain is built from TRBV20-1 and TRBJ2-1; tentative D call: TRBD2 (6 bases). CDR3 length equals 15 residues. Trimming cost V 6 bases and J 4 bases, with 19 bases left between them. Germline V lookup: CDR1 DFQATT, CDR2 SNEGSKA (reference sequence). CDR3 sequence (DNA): TGCAGTGCGAGGATAGAAACTAGCAGTTACAATGAGCAGTTCTTC. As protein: CSARIETSSYNEQFF.

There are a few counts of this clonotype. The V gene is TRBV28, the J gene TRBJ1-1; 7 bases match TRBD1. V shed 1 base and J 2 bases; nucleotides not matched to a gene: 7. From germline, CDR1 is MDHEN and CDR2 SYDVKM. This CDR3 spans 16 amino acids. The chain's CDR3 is CASSLSRGQKNTEAFF. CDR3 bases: TGTGCCAGCAGTTTATCTCGGGGACAGAAAAACACTGAAGCTTTCTTT.

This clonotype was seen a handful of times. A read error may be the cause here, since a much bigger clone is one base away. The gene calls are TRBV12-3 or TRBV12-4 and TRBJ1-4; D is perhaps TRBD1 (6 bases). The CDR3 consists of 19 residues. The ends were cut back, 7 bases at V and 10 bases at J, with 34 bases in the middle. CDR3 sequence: CASTAEGGGQGVLSGKLFF. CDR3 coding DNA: TGTGCCAGCACTGCAGAGGGAGGGGGGCAAGGGGTCTTAAGTGGAAAACTGTTTTTT.

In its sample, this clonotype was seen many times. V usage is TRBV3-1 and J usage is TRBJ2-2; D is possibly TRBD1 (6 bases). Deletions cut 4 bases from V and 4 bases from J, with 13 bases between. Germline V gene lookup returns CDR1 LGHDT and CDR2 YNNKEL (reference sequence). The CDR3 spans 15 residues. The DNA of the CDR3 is TGTGCCAGCAGCCCTCGATTGGACAGCACCGGGGAGCTGTTTTTT. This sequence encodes CASSPRLDSTGELFF. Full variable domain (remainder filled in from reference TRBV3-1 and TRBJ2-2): DTAVSQTPKYLVTQMGNDKSIKCEQNLGHDTMYWYKQDSKKFLKIMFSYNNKELIINETVPNRFSPKSPDKAHLNLHINSLELGDSAVYFCASSPRLDSTGELFFGEGSRLTVL.

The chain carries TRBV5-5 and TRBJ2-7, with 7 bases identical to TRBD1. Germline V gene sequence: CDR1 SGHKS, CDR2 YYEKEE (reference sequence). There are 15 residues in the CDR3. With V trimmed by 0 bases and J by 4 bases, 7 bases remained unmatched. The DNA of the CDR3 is TGTGCCAGCAGCTTGGTGGGACAGAGGACGTACGAGCAGTACTTC. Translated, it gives CASSLVGQRTYEQYF.

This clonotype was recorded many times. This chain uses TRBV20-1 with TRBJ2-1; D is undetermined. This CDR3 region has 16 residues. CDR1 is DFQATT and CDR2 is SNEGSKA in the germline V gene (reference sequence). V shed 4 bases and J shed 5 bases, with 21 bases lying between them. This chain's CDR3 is CSAKNTPGTLDNEQFF. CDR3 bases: TGCAGTGCTAAGAACACCCCAGGCACCTTGGACAATGAGCAGTTCTTC.

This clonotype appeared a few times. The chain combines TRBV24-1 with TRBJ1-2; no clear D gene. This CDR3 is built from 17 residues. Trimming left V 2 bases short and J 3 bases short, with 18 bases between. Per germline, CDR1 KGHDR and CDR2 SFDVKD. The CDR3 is CATSDSTARVGYYGYTF. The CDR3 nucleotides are TGTGCCACCAGTGATTCGACGGCAAGGGTGGGATACTATGGCTACACCTTC.